Listed below are T cell receptor beta chains from one sample, sequenced in a study of Ad26.COV2.S vaccination and SARS-CoV-2 variants. TCRdb keeps only in-frame clones here, not all; method: immunoSEQ multiplex PCR. The sample has about 410,000 clones, around 85% seen once; the top ten hold approximately 3.7%. The specimen comprised peripheral blood, sampled in a trial of Ad26.COV2.S vaccine versus placebo. Receptors originate from a person between 18 and 65 years old who received the Ad26.COV2.S COVID-19 vaccine or a placebo. Both conserved end residues are part of each CDR3.

v_call	j_call	cdr3_aa
TRBV27	TRBJ2-7	CASRWTGSSSYEQYF
TRBV6-1	TRBJ1-1	CASSEFISLDTEAFF
TRBV5-5	TRBJ2-1	CASSLARGEQFF
TRBV12-3/TRBV12-4	TRBJ1-4	CASSFPGQDKMFF
TRBV29-1	TRBJ1-5	CSVGAGGDQPQHF
TRBV20-1	TRBJ2-1	CSASSGGAFNEQFF
TRBV6-2/TRBV6-3	TRBJ2-7	CASSYYGVSYEQYF
TRBV24-1	TRBJ1-2	CATSDSGRIYGYTF
TRBV6-5	TRBJ2-5	CASSTRASQETQYF
TRBV7-8	TRBJ2-7	CASSLAVWSGASEQYF
TRBV11-2	TRBJ2-2	CASSLGTGELFF
TRBV6-5	TRBJ1-2	CASRRFPNYGYTF
TRBV3-1/TRBV3-2	TRBJ1-2	CASSLAEGYTF
TRBV7-9	TRBJ1-1	CASRSGDTEAFF
TRBV2	TRBJ2-2	CASSAVRGTGELFF
TRBV11-3	TRBJ2-2	CASSPGGGTGELFF
TRBV27	TRBJ1-2	CASSSIPDRDRGYTF
TRBV5-5	TRBJ2-1	CASRRVSSYNEQFF
TRBV7-2	TRBJ1-3	CASSLLVGGGNTIYF
TRBV18	TRBJ1-6	CASSPAAGDSPLHF
TRBV5-4	TRBJ2-7	CASSFSAAPYEQYF
TRBV6-4	TRBJ1-5	CASSATGGSQPQHF